The T cell receptor beta chain under discussion was sequenced for a study of blood T cell repertoires in COVID-19. In the study overall: The cDNA or gDNA used as material had been derived from T cells, B-cell-depleted T cells, or PBMCs.

Seattle's enrolled individuals joined amid active infection and were then monitored longitudinally. Source study methods: Estimation of nucleated cell counts relied on the amplification of reference gene primers. The table came from immunoSEQ multiplex PCR; TCRdb's copy has only in-frame clones and leaves some out. V and J calls plus clone size are reproduced from that table; the DNA served to infer D and trimming. This sample has about 370,000 clones, with more than 80% found just once. Per germline, CDR1 WSHSY and CDR2 SAAADI. The CDR3 has 17 residues. Trimming shortened V by 2 bases and J by 0 bases, and 14 bases separated the two germline ends.

Sequencing was performed on peripheral blood. This sequence joins TRBV10-2 and TRBJ1-5; no clear D. The clonotype comes from a woman aged 25 to 39 with COVID-19, enrolled during active disease. CDR3 sequence reads: CASSEMHGVGSNQPQHF. In nucleotides, the CDR3 is TGCGCCAGCAGTGAGATGCACGGGGTAGGTAGCAATCAGCCCCAGCATTTT.